These T cell receptor beta chains were read from a single sample in a study of identical twins. TCRdb itself ran the 5' RACE reads through MiXCR, one entry per CDR3 protein. This sample yields roughly 720,000 distinct CDR3 sequences, of which 15% to 20% are seen a single time; under 15% belongs to the top ten. Another study also made use of these data, one on T cells expressing NK-cell markers.

Sequenced sample: PBMCs. The receptors were sampled from a woman aged 18-29 years in good health. Both conserved end residues are part of each CDR3. Fields, in order: clone size, J gene, D gene, V gene, CDR3 DNA, CDR3 protein. A D gene is named only where the DNA matches it firmly. Size values are once, few and many counts, or a class for expanded clones, and some rows have none.

>few|TRBJ2-1|TRBD2|TRBV10-1
TGCGCCAACCCACTAGCGGGAGGTAACAATGAGCAGTTCTTC
CANPLAGGNNEQFF
>NA|TRBJ2-7|NA|TRBV20-1
TGCAGTGCTAGACAGTTGGCCCACGAGCAGTACTTC
CSARQLAHEQYF
>NA|TRBJ1-1|NA|TRBV6-6
TGTGCCAGCCCATCACCCCAGAGCACTGAAGCTTTCTTT
CASPSPQSTEAFF
>NA|TRBJ2-7|TRBD2|TRBV20-1
TGCAGTGCTAGAGATGGAAGGGGACTAGACTACGAGCAGTACTTC
CSARDGRGLDYEQYF
>few|TRBJ2-1|TRBD1|TRBV20-1
TGCAGTGCTAGAACCGGGACAGACCATGAGCAGTTCTTC
CSARTGTDHEQFF
>NA|TRBJ2-7|TRBD1|TRBV20-1
TGCAGTGCAAGGGACAGGGGGATGTACGAGCAGTACTTC
CSARDRGMYEQYF
>once|TRBJ1-1|NA|TRBV11-3
TGTGCCAGCAGCATACAGGAGAGGACTGAAGCTTTCTTT
CASSIQERTEAFF
>NA|TRBJ2-1|TRBD2|TRBV20-1
TGCGGGGCGACTAGCGGCGTTCCCAATGAGCAGTTCTTC
CGATSGVPNEQFF
>NA|TRBJ2-1|NA|TRBV4-3
TGCGCCAGCAGCCAGGTGCCCCAGGGTGAGCAGTTCTTC
CASSQVPQGEQFF
>NA|TRBJ2-3|TRBD2|TRBV20-1
TGCAGTGCTAGCGGCGGGACTAGCGGGAGCACAGATACGCAGTATTTT
CSASGGTSGSTDTQYF
>NA|TRBJ2-2|NA|TRBV6-2/TRBV6-3
TGTGCCAGCAATAACCCACCAACCCGTACCGGGGAGCTGTTTTTT
CASNNPPTRTGELFF
>NA|TRBJ2-2|TRBD1|TRBV18
TGTGCCAGCCTAGGACAGGGTACGAACACCGGGGAGCTGTTTTTT
CASLGQGTNTGELFF
>once|TRBJ1-1|NA|TRBV2
TGTGCCAGCAGGCTATTCTCAGGAGTGAACACTGAAGCTTTCTTT
CASRLFSGVNTEAFF
>NA|TRBJ1-1|NA|TRBV18
TGTGCCAGCTCACTGTCAAGGGGGACGAACACTGAAGCTTTCTTT
CASSLSRGTNTEAFF
>NA|TRBJ2-7|NA|TRBV18
TGTGCCAGCTCACCGGGGGTACCTACCTACGAGCAGTACTTC
CASSPGVPTYEQYF
>few|TRBJ2-3|NA|TRBV20-1
TGCAGTGCTAGCCCAGGGATCACAGATACGCAGTATTTT
CSASPGITDTQYF
>few|TRBJ2-5|TRBD2|TRBV20-1
TGCAGTGCGGAACTAGCGGGGGAACAAGAGACCCAGTACTTC
CSAELAGEQETQYF
>few|TRBJ2-7|NA|TRBV6-1
TGTGCCAGCAGCCGCCTCTTGACAGGACTCGTAGGCGAGCAGTACTTC
CASSRLLTGLVGEQYF
>few|TRBJ2-7|NA|TRBV11-2
TGTGCCAGCAGTCCTCAAGGGGGGCTATACGAGCAGTACTTC
CASSPQGGLYEQYF
>NA|TRBJ2-1|TRBD2|TRBV11-3
TGTGCCAGCAGCCAAGGGATGGCGGGAGACACGGGTGAGCAGTTCTTC
CASSQGMAGDTGEQFF
>NA|TRBJ2-1|TRBD2|TRBV4-3
TGCGCCAGCAGCCAGGAGGATGGTGGGAGGGCCTATGAGCAGTTCTTC
CASSQEDGGRAYEQFF
>few|TRBJ2-1|TRBD2|TRBV7-9
TGTGCCAGCAGCTTACCTTCCCTAGCGGGGGGCAACAATGAGCAGTTCTTC
CASSLPSLAGGNNEQFF
>NA|TRBJ2-3|TRBD1|TRBV12-3/TRBV12-4
TGTGCCAGCAGTCCTAGGACAGGAGAAATCACAGATACGCAGTATTTT
CASSPRTGEITDTQYF
>NA|TRBJ2-1|NA|TRBV12-3/TRBV12-4
TGTGCCAGCAGGCGCCTCGGGGGTGTTGAGCAGTTCTTC
CASRRLGGVEQFF
>many|TRBJ1-5|NA|TRBV12-3/TRBV12-4
TGTGCCAGCAGTTCAACCCTTTACCAGCCCCAGCATTTT
CASSSTLYQPQHF
>NA|TRBJ2-7|NA|TRBV9
TGTGCCAGCAGCGTAGGAGGGCAGGAGCAGTACTTC
CASSVGGQEQYF
>NA|TRBJ2-2|NA|TRBV20-1
TGCAGTGCTAGGATGCGGACCGGGGAGCTGTTTTTT
CSARMRTGELFF
>NA|TRBJ2-7|TRBD2|TRBV29-1
TGCAGCGTTATCCGGACTAGCGGGACCTACGAGCAGTACTTC
CSVIRTSGTYEQYF
>many|TRBJ1-4|NA|TRBV5-1
TGCGCCAGCAGCTTGGGACGGCCGGCGGCTAATGAAAAACTGTTTTTT
CASSLGRPAANEKLFF
>NA|TRBJ2-7|TRBD1|TRBV6-5
TGTGCCAGCAGTCTTCAGGGGACAGGGCAGTACTTC
CASSLQGTGQYF
>many|TRBJ1-5|NA|TRBV12-3/TRBV12-4
TGTGCCAGCAGCTCGACAGGCTTCGGCAATCAGCCCCAGCATTTT
CASSSTGFGNQPQHF
>NA|TRBJ1-2|TRBD1|TRBV6-2/TRBV6-3
TGTGCCAGCACCCCCGGGACAGCCCAATATGGCTACACCTTC
CASTPGTAQYGYTF
>NA|TRBJ2-3|NA|TRBV6-2/TRBV6-3
TGTGCCAGCAGTTATAGTGGGGACAGCACAGATACGCAGTATTTT
CASSYSGDSTDTQYF
>NA|TRBJ2-3|TRBD2|TRBV6-5
TGTGCCAGCAGTTTTGATAGCGGGAGCTCAGATACGCAGTATTTT
CASSFDSGSSDTQYF
>few|TRBJ1-6|NA|TRBV20-1
TGCAGTGCCACCGGGTCCTGGGGTTCACCCCTCCACTTT
CSATGSWGSPLHF
>NA|TRBJ2-7|NA|TRBV11-2
TGTGCCAGCAGCTTAAAAGGGGCGGGCCCTAGCCGAGGATACGAGCAGTACTTC
CASSLKGAGPSRGYEQYF